These 2 T cell receptor beta chains originate from one sample sequenced in a study of CD8 T cells in Susac syndrome. A quantity of about 0.5 to 1 ug RNA underwent reverse transcription using random hexamers. MiXCR was run by TCRdb on the immunoSEQ multiplex PCR reads, yielding one entry per CDR3 protein. Counted here are roughly 130,000 distinct CDR3 sequences, 90% to 95% occurring once; the ten biggest clones make up roughly 0.13%. Sequencing was done on a sample of CD4+ T cells from PBMCs. The receptors were gathered from a human donor in good health.

This clonotype showed up just once. This chain connects TRBV5-4 to TRBJ2-7; D not resolved. Trimming removed 4 bases at V and 3 bases at J, with 14 bases between. Germline V gives CDR1 SGHNT, CDR2 YYREEE (reference sequence). The CDR3 is 14 residues long. CDR3 coding DNA: TGTGCCAGCAGCGGGTGGGGTCAACGCTACGAGCAGTACTTC. It encodes CASSGWGQRYEQYF.

The chain links TRBV7-6 to TRBJ2-1; 10 bases are a match to TRBD2. The CDR3 totals 16 residues. Looked up from germline, CDR1 is SGHVS and CDR2 is FNYEAQ. Trimming cost V 1 base and J 1 base; bases outside gene matches: 1. The CDR3 is CASSLVAGGSYNEQFF. CDR3 DNA sequence: TGTGCCAGCAGCTTAGTAGCGGGAGGTTCCTACAATGAGCAGTTCTTC.